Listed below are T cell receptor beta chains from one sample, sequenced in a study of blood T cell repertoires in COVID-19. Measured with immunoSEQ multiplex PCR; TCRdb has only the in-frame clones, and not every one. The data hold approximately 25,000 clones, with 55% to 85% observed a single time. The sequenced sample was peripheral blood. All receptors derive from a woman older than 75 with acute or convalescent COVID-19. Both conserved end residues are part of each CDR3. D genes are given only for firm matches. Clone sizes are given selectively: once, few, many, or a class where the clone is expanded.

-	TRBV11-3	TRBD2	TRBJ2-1	CASSLTGLAGGEQFF	TGTGCCAGCAGCCTGACGGGACTAGCGGGAGGTGAGCAGTTCTTC
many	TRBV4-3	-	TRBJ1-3	CASSRGGFGNTIYF	TGCGCCAGCAGCCGTGGCGGTTTCGGAAACACCATATATTTT
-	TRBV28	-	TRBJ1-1	CASRPQVRTEAFF	TGTGCCAGCAGGCCACAGGTTCGGACTGAAGCTTTCTTT
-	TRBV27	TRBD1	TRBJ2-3	CASSSWGQGAWGTDTQYF	TGTGCCAGCAGTTCCTGGGGACAGGGGGCTTGGGGCACAGATACGCAGTATTTT
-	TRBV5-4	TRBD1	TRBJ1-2	CASSSGQGGYGYTF	TGTGCCAGCAGCTCCGGACAGGGAGGCTATGGCTACACCTTC
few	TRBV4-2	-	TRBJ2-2	CASSRQYGELFF	TGTGCCAGCAGCCGCCAGTACGGGGAGCTGTTTTTT
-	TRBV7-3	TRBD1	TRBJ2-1	CASSLLRGPPESEQFF	TGTGCCAGCAGCCTACTCAGGGGGCCCCCGGAATCTGAGCAGTTCTTC
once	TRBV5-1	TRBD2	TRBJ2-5	CASSLGLADQETQYF	TGCGCCAGCAGCTTAGGACTAGCCGACCAAGAGACCCAGTACTTC
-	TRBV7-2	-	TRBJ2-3	CASSSQGYTDTQYF	TGTGCCAGCAGCTCACAGGGATACACAGATACGCAGTATTTT
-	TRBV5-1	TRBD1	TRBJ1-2	CASSIGQGGGYTF	TGCGCCAGCAGCATTGGACAGGGAGGCGGCTACACCTTC
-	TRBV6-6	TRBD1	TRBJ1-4	CASSLGQAEGEKLFF	TGTGCCAGCAGTTTGGGACAGGCCGAGGGAGAAAAACTGTTTTTT
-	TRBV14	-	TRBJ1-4	CASSLGGSNEKLFF	TGTGCCAGCAGCCTGGGGGGGTCTAATGAAAAACTGTTTTTT
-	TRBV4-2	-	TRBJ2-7	CASSQGGEYYEQYF	TGTGCCAGCAGCCAAGGTGGGGAGTACTACGAGCAGTACTTC
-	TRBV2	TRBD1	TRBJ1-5	CASTGQGDGQPQHF	TGTGCAAGCACAGGACAGGGGGACGGTCAGCCCCAGCATTTT
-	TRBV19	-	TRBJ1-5	CASSRQESYSNQPQHF	TGTGCCAGTAGTCGGCAGGAATCTTATAGCAATCAGCCCCAGCATTTT
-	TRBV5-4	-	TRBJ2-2	CASSWRGKGTGELFF	TGTGCCAGCAGCTGGCGGGGCAAGGGGACCGGGGAGCTGTTTTTT
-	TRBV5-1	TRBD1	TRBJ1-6	CASSLVLGGGQGRSPLHF	TGCGCCAGCAGCTTGGTCTTGGGCGGGGGACAGGGAAGGTCACCCCTCCACTTT
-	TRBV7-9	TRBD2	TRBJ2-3	CASSPGGSADTQYF	TGTGCCAGCAGCCCGGGGGGGTCGGCAGATACGCAGTATTTT
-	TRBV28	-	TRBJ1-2	CASSPEYRRVGYTF	TGTGCCAGCAGTCCCGAATATAGGCGGGTTGGCTACACCTTC
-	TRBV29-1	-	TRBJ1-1	CSVERGNTEAFF	TGCAGCGTTGAACGGGGGAACACTGAAGCTTTCTTT
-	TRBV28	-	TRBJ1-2	CASSLGVSLGYGYTF	TGTGCCAGCAGTTTAGGAGTATCTCTGGGCTATGGCTACACCTTC
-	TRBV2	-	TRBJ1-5	CASGEQGTSNQPQHF	TGTGCCAGCGGGGAGCAGGGGACGAGCAATCAGCCCCAGCATTTT
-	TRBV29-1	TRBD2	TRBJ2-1	CSVEIAGLRSEQFF	TGCAGCGTTGAAATAGCGGGACTACGGAGTGAGCAGTTCTTC
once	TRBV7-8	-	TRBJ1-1	CASSLFADTEAFF	TGTGCCAGCAGCTTATTTGCGGACACTGAAGCTTTCTTT
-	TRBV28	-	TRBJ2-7	CASSPGTEQYF	TGTGCCAGCAGTCCCGGGACTGAGCAGTACTTC
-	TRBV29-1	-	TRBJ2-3	CTMEWWPDTQYF	TGCACCATGGAGTGGTGGCCAGATACGCAGTATTTT
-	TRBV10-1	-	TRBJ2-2	CASRSGLNTGELFF	TGCGCCAGCCGTAGCGGCCTGAACACCGGGGAGCTGTTTTTT
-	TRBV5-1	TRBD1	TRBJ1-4	CASSIFGQGSEKLFF	TGCGCCAGCAGCATTTTCGGACAGGGTAGCGAAAAACTGTTTTTT